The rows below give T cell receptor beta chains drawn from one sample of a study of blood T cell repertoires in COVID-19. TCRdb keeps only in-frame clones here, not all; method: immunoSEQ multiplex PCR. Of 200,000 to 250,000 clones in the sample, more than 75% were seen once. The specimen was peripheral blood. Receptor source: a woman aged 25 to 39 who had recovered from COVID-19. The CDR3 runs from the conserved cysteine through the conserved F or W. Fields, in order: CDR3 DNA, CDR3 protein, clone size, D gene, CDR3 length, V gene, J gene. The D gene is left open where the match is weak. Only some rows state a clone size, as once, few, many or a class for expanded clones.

TGTGCCAGCAGCTCAAGCGGGGGCTTATACAATGAGCAGTTCTTC,CASSSSGGLYNEQFF,.,TRBD2,15,TRBV7-6,TRBJ2-1
TGCGCCAGCAGCCAAGCCCTCGGGGAGACCCAGTACTTC,CASSQALGETQYF,.,.,13,TRBV4-1,TRBJ2-5
TGTGCCAGCAGCTTGAGTTCTGGTTACAATGAGCAGTTCTTC,CASSLSSGYNEQFF,.,.,14,TRBV13,TRBJ2-1
TGTGCCAGCAGCTTTCTATTAAGATCGACAGATACGCAGTATTTT,CASSFLLRSTDTQYF,once,.,15,TRBV11-2,TRBJ2-3
TGTGCCACCAGCAGAGATACCCCCCTTACAGGGAACAATCAGCCCCAGCATTTT,CATSRDTPLTGNNQPQHF,once,.,18,TRBV15,TRBJ1-5
TGTGCCATCAGTGAGTCGGGGGGAACTGCATATGGCTACACCTTC,CAISESGGTAYGYTF,.,.,15,TRBV10-3,TRBJ1-2
TGTGCCAGCAGACGACAGGGGGCGCAAGGAAACACCATATATTTT,CASRRQGAQGNTIYF,.,TRBD1,15,TRBV2,TRBJ1-3
TGTGCCAGCAGCCACCCCGCCCGGGGAGGTAGCACTGAAGCTTTCTTT,CASSHPARGGSTEAFF,once,.,16,TRBV5-4,TRBJ1-1
TGTGCCAGCAGTGGTACGGACAGGGGGATTCAGCCCCAGCATTTT,CASSGTDRGIQPQHF,.,TRBD1,15,TRBV2,TRBJ1-5
TGTGCCAGCGACTGGTGGGGCAGGGACACAGATACGCAGTATTTT,CASDWWGRDTDTQYF,.,.,15,TRBV7-9,TRBJ2-3
TGTGCCAGCAGCCAACCTGTCCCCGGCGGGGGGGATTTCTATGGCTACACCTTC,CASSQPVPGGGDFYGYTF,.,.,18,TRBV4-2,TRBJ1-2
TGCGCCAGCAGCCAAGATGACTCAGCCTCCTACAATGAGCAGTTCTTC,CASSQDDSASYNEQFF,.,.,16,TRBV4-3,TRBJ2-1
TGTGCCAGCAGCCCATGGGGAGCTGAAGCTTTCTTT,CASSPWGAEAFF,.,.,12,TRBV11-2,TRBJ1-1
TGTGCCAGCAGTGGTAGACTAGCGGGGCTCACCGGGGAGCTGTTTTTT,CASSGRLAGLTGELFF,.,TRBD2,16,TRBV2,TRBJ2-2
TGCAGCGTAGGACGGGGTAAAGAGACCCAGTACTTC,CSVGRGKETQYF,.,.,12,TRBV29-1,TRBJ2-5
TGTGCCAGCAGCCAGAATCCAGGGGGTATTCAGCCCCAGCATTTT,CASSQNPGGIQPQHF,.,TRBD1,15,TRBV3-1/TRBV3-2,TRBJ1-5
TGCGCCAGCAGTGAGAATGTTGGGTGGGGGCTTACTCCCGAGCAGTACTTC,CASSENVGWGLTPEQYF,.,.,17,TRBV10-2,TRBJ2-7
TGTGCCAGCAGCACAAACCCCACTAGCGGGGGGGCCTTCGGGGAGCTGTTTTTT,CASSTNPTSGGAFGELFF,once,TRBD2,18,TRBV9,TRBJ2-2
TGTGCCAGCAGCTTAGATAACAGACAGGACGATTATGGCTACACCTTC,CASSLDNRQDDYGYTF,.,.,16,TRBV7-9,TRBJ1-2
TGTGCCACCAGCAATCGCCCCTGGGACAGGGCTAATGAAAAACTGTTTTTT,CATSNRPWDRANEKLFF,.,TRBD1,17,TRBV15,TRBJ1-4
TGTGCCAGCAGCCCGACCTCAGGGACACGCTTATCTGGCTACACCTTC,CASSPTSGTRLSGYTF,.,.,16,TRBV3-1/TRBV3-2,TRBJ1-2
TGTGCCAGCAGCCAAGTGCCCAGCGGGGGGCTGGGGGATGAGCAGTTCTTC,CASSQVPSGGLGDEQFF,.,TRBD2,17,TRBV3-1/TRBV3-2,TRBJ2-1
TGTGCCAGTAGTTTGGCCGGGACTAGTAGTACAGATACGCAGTATTTT,CASSLAGTSSTDTQYF,once,TRBD2,16,TRBV19,TRBJ2-3
TGTGCCAGCAGCTTATCAGGCAATAATGAAAAACTGTTTTTT,CASSLSGNNEKLFF,.,.,14,TRBV7-9,TRBJ1-4
TGTGCCAGCAGCTTAGCTTCGGGACAGGGGGTTGAAGCTTTCTTT,CASSLASGQGVEAFF,.,TRBD1,15,TRBV7-9,TRBJ1-1
TGTGCCAGCAGCCCCGCCGGGGGGAGTGCCAATGAGCAGTTCTTC,CASSPAGGSANEQFF,.,TRBD2,15,TRBV5-4,TRBJ2-1
TGTGCCTGGAGTAAGATGAGCTCCTATAATTCACCCCTCCACTTT,CAWSKMSSYNSPLHF,.,.,15,TRBV30,TRBJ1-6
TGTGCCAGCAGCTTCCTACTAGCGGGGGGGCGAGAGACCCAGTACTTC,CASSFLLAGGRETQYF,.,TRBD2,16,TRBV5-6,TRBJ2-5
TGCGCCAGCAGCGTGACTAGCGGGCGAGACACAGATACGCAGTATTTT,CASSVTSGRDTDTQYF,.,TRBD2,16,TRBV5-1,TRBJ2-3
TGTGCCAGCAGCCCGGGACAGGGAGTCAACGAGCAGTACTTC,CASSPGQGVNEQYF,.,TRBD1,14,TRBV7-3,TRBJ2-7
TGTGCCAGCAGTCCGCTAGCGGGGGACTACAATGAGCAGTTCTTC,CASSPLAGDYNEQFF,once,TRBD2,15,TRBV4-2,TRBJ2-1
TGTGCCAGCTCACCTCGGACTAGCGGGGGGGCGAACACCGGGGAGCTGTTTTTT,CASSPRTSGGANTGELFF,.,TRBD2,18,TRBV18,TRBJ2-2
TGTGCCAGCAGCTCGACAGGGGTTGGCTACACCTTC,CASSSTGVGYTF,.,TRBD1,12,TRBV5-6,TRBJ1-2
TGTGCCAGCAGCTTGGAGCGGGTGGGTGAAGCTTTCTTT,CASSLERVGEAFF,.,.,13,TRBV5-5,TRBJ1-1
TGTGCCCTGCAGCAGGGGGTGGCCACTGAAGCTTTCTTT,CALQQGVATEAFF,.,TRBD1,13,TRBV7-9,TRBJ1-1
TGTGCCAGCAGCTTAGGTATCTCGGGGAACACTGAAGCTTTCTTT,CASSLGISGNTEAFF,few,.,15,TRBV7-9,TRBJ1-1
TGTGCCAGCAGCTTAAACCTACCTGGAAACACCATATATTTT,CASSLNLPGNTIYF,.,.,14,TRBV7-2,TRBJ1-3
TGTGCCAGCAGTTCGGGGTACACTGAAGCTTTCTTT,CASSSGYTEAFF,.,.,12,TRBV6-5,TRBJ1-1
TGCGCCAGCAGCTTGGCCGACACAGGTCGCTACACCTTC,CASSLADTGRYTF,.,.,13,TRBV5-1,TRBJ1-2
TGTGCCAGTAGCCAGGCCGAAGAGACCCAGTACTTC,CASSQAEETQYF,once,.,12,TRBV19,TRBJ2-5
TGTGCCATCAGTGAGGCCCCCAATACGGACAATGAGCAGTTCTTC,CAISEAPNTDNEQFF,.,.,15,TRBV10-3,TRBJ2-1
TGTGCCAGCAGCTTAATAGGTATAGGGGCCTACGAGCAGTACTTC,CASSLIGIGAYEQYF,.,.,15,TRBV11-2,TRBJ2-7
TGTGCCAGCACCCAGCGGGATATCGGGGGCTACACCTTC,CASTQRDIGGYTF,.,.,13,TRBV6-6,TRBJ1-2
TGTGCCAGCAGTTACAAGAGTGAATATGGCTACACCTTC,CASSYKSEYGYTF,.,.,13,TRBV6-2/TRBV6-3,TRBJ1-2
TGTGCCAGCATTCCGACAGGGGGGAGATTCGGGCAGTACTTC,CASIPTGGRFGQYF,.,TRBD1,14,TRBV3-1/TRBV3-2,TRBJ2-7
TGTGCCACCAGCAGAGAGTTGGGCCCACGGCCCACAGATACGCAGTATTTT,CATSRELGPRPTDTQYF,.,.,17,TRBV15,TRBJ2-3
TGTGCCAGCAGCTTGCAGGGACTAGCGGGGTCCACAGATACGCAGTATTTT,CASSLQGLAGSTDTQYF,.,TRBD2,17,TRBV7-2,TRBJ2-3
TGTGCCAGCAGCTCAGCGGGACAGGGTAATGAAAAACTGTTTTTT,CASSSAGQGNEKLFF,.,TRBD1,15,TRBV7-2,TRBJ1-4
TGTGCCAGCAGTGACCCCGGAAGGGGCTACACCATATATTTT,CASSDPGRGYTIYF,.,.,14,TRBV6-2/TRBV6-3,TRBJ1-3
TGTGCCAGCACCCCCGAGGGCTCTGGGGCCAACGTCCTGACTTTC,CASTPEGSGANVLTF,.,.,15,TRBV2,TRBJ2-6
TGTGCCACCAGGCCCGGGACTAGCCTTTACAATGAGCAGTTCTTC,CATRPGTSLYNEQFF,.,TRBD2,15,TRBV15,TRBJ2-1
TGTGCCAGCAGCTTAGATTGGAGGGCGAGCACCTTC,CASSLDWRASTF,.,.,12,TRBV7-9,TRBJ1-2